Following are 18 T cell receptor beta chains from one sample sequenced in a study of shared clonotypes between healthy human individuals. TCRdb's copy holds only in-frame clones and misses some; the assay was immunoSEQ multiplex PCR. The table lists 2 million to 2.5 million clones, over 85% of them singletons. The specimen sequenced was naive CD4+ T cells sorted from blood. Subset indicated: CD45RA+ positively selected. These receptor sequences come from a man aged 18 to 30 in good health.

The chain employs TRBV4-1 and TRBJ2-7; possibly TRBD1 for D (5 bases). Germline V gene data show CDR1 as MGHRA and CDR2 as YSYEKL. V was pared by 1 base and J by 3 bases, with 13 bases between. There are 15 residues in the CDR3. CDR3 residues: CASSQARVGRYEQYF. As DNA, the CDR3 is TGCGCCAGCAGCCAAGCCAGGGTTGGGCGCTACGAGCAGTACTTC.

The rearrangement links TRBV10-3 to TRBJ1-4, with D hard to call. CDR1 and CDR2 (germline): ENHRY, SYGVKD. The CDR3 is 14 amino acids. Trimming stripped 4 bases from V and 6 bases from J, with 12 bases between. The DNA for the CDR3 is TGTGCCATCAGTGCGGGGTTTGGCTATGAAAAACTGTTTTTT. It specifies CAISAGFGYEKLFF.

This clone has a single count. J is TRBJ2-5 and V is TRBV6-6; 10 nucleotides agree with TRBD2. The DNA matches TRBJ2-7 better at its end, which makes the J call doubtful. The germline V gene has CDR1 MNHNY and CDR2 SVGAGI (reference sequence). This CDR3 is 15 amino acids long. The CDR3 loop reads CASSFVAGGLYEQYF. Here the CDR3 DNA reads TGTGCCAGCAGTTTCGTAGCGGGAGGACTCTACGAGCAGTACTTC.

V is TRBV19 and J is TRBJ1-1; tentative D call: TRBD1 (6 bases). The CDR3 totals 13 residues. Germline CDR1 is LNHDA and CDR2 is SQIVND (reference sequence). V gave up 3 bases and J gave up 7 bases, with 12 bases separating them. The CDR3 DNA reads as TGTGCCAGTAGTATTGGACAGACAAGTGAAGCTTTCTTT. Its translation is CASSIGQTSEAFF.

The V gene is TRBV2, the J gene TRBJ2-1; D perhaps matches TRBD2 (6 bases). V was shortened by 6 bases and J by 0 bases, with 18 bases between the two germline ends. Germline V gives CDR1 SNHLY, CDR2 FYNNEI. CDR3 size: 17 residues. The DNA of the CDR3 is TGTGCCAGCAGCGATTCCACTAGCATAAGCTCCTACAATGAGCAGTTCTTC. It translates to CASSDSTSISSYNEQFF.

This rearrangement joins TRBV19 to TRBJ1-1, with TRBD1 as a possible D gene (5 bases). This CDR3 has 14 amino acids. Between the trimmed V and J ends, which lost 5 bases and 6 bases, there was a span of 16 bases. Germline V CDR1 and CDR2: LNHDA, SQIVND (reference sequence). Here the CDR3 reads CASSLWTLNAEAFF. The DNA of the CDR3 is TGTGCCAGTAGTTTGTGGACACTTAACGCTGAAGCTTTCTTT.

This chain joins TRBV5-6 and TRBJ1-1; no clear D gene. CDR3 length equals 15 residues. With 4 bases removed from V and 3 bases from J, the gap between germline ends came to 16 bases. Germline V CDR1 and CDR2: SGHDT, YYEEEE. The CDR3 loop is CASSPGGKGYTEAFF. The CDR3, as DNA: TGTGCCAGCAGCCCCGGCGGCAAGGGATACACTGAAGCTTTCTTT.

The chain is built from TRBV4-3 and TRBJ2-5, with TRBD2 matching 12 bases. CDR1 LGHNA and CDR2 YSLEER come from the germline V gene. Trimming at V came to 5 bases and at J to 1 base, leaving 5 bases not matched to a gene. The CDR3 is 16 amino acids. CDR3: CASSTTSGGFQETQYF. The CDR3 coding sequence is TGCGCCAGCAGCACGACTAGCGGGGGATTCCAAGAGACCCAGTACTTC.

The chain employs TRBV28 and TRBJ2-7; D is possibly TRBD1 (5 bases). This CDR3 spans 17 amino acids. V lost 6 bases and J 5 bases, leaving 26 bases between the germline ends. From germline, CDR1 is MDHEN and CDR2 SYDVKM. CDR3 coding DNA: TGTGCCAGCAGCAGTAGGGCTCGGGCAGCAGGGAACGACGAGCAGTACTTC. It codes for CASSSRARAAGNDEQYF. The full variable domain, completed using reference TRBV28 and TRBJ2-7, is DVKVTQSSRYLVKRTGEKVFLECVQDMDHENMFWYRQDPGLGLRLIYFSYDVKMKEKGDIPEGYSVSREKKERFSLILESASTNQTSMYLCASSSRARAAGNDEQYFGPGTRLTVT.

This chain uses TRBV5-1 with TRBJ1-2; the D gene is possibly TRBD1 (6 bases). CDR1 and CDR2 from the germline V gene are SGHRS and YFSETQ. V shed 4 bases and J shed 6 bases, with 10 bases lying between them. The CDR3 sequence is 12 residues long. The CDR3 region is CASSRNRDGYTF. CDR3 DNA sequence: TGCGCCAGCAGCAGGAACAGGGATGGCTACACCTTC.

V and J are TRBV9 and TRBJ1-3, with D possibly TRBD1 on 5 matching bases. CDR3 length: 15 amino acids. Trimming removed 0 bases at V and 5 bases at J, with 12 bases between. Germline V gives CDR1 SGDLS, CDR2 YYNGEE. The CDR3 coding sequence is TGTGCCAGCAGCGTAGATGGGGGAACGAGAAACACCATATATTTT. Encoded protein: CASSVDGGTRNTIYF.

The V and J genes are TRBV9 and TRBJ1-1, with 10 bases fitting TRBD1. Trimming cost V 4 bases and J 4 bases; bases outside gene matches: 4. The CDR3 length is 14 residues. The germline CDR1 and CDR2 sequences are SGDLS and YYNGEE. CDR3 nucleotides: TGTGCCAGCAGCAAAGGGGACAGGGGCACTGAAGCTTTCTTT. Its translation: CASSKGDRGTEAFF.

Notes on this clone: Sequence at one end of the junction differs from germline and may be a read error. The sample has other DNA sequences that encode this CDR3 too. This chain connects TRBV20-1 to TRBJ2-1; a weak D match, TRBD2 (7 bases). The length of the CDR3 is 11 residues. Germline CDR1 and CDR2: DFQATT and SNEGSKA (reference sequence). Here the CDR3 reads CSARGGTTQFF. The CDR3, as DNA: TGCAGTGCCAGAGGGGGGACTACGCAGTTCTTC.

This CDR3 is CSVEPWTGVGYGYTF. CDR3 sequence (DNA): TGCAGCGTTGAACCGTGGACAGGGGTTGGGTATGGCTACACCTTC. V usage is TRBV29-1 and J usage is TRBJ1-2, with 9 bases aligning to TRBD1. The ends lost 2 bases at V and 5 bases at J; junction bases unmatched: 9. CDR1 SQVTM and CDR2 ANQGSEA come from the germline V gene. This CDR3 has 15 residues. The entire variable domain, with the rest obtained from reference TRBV29-1 and TRBJ1-2, is as follows: SAVISQKPSRDICQRGTSLTIQCQVDSQVTMMFWYRQQPGQSLTLIATANQGSEATYESGFVIDKFPISRPNLTFSTLTVSNMSPEDSSIYLCSVEPWTGVGYGYTFGSGTRLTVV.

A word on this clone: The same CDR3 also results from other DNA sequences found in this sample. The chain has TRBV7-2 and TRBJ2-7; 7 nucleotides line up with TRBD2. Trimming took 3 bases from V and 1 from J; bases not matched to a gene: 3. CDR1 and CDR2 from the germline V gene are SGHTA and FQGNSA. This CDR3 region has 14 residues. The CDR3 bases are TGTGCCAGCAGCTTGGCTAGCGGATCCTACGAGCAGTACTTC. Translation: CASSLASGSYEQYF.

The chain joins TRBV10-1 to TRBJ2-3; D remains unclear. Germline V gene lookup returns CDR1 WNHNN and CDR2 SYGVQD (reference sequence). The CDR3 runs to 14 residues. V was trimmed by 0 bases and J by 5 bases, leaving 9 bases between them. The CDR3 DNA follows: TGCGCCAGCAGTGAGTCTAGTGTTGGAGATACGCAGTATTTT. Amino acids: CASSESSVGDTQYF.

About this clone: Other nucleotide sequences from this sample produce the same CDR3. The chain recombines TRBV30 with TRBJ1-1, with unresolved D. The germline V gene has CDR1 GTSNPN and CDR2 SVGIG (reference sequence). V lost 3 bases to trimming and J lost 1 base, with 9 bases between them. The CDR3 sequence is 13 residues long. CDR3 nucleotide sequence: TGTGCCTGGAGGCGTACAGCGAACACTGAAGCTTTCTTT. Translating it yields CAWRRTANTEAFF.

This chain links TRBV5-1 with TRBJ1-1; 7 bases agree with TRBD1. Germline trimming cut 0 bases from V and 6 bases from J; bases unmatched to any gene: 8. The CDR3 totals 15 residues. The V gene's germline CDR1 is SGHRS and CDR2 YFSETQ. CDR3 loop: CASSLGRSRGAEAFF. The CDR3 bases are TGCGCCAGCAGCTTGGGTCGTAGCAGGGGGGCTGAAGCTTTCTTT.